These T cell receptor beta chains were read from a single sample in a study of spatial heterogeneity in lung cancer. TCRdb redid the calling of the 5' RACE reads with MiXCR, one entry per CDR3 protein. The repertoire holds approximately 5,600 distinct CDR3 sequences, with 8.9% as singletons. The source material was lung tumor tissue, sampled at surgery. The receptors here all came from a female donor with early-stage non-small cell lung cancer. The CDR3 runs from the conserved cysteine through the conserved F or W. D genes are given only for firm matches. Clone sizes are given selectively: once, few, many, or a class where the clone is expanded.

D gene,clone size,V gene,J gene,CDR3 DNA,CDR3 protein
.,many,TRBV20-1,TRBJ2-7,TGCAGTGCTAGGGACGAGCCCTACGAGCAGTACTTC,CSARDEPYEQYF
.,few,TRBV11-2,TRBJ2-2,TGTGCCAGCAGCCGGGACACTGGGAACACCGGGGAGCTGTTTTTT,CASSRDTGNTGELFF
.,many,TRBV5-1,TRBJ1-1,TGCGCCAGCAGCTCTACGGCGGACACTGAAGCTTTCTTT,CASSSTADTEAFF
.,many,TRBV5-1,TRBJ2-5,TGCGCCAGCAGCTTGGATGGCAGGGGACAAGAGACCCAGTACTTC,CASSLDGRGQETQYF
TRBD1,medium-sized,TRBV4-1,TRBJ1-6,TGCGCCAGCAGCCAAGACGGACAGGGTAATTCACCCCTCCACTTT,CASSQDGQGNSPLHF
.,.,TRBV5-1,TRBJ2-3,TGCGCCAGCAGCTTAAGGGACGGCCACACAGATACGCAGTATTTT,CASSLRDGHTDTQYF
.,medium-sized,TRBV6-2/TRBV6-3,TRBJ1-2,TGTGCCAGCAGTCGTGTCGACCCTTCGGTATATGGCTACACCTTC,CASSRVDPSVYGYTF
.,medium-sized,TRBV3-1,TRBJ2-7,TGTGCCAGCAGCCAAGACAGAAGCTCCTACGAGCAGTACTTC,CASSQDRSSYEQYF
TRBD2,few,TRBV20-1,TRBJ2-7,TGCAGTGCTAAGGCGGGAGGGCCGTACGAGCAGTACTTC,CSAKAGGPYEQYF
TRBD1,many,TRBV6-5,TRBJ2-4,TGTGCCAGCAGTTATCGGACAGGGGGCCACTTTCAGTACTTC,CASSYRTGGHFQYF
.,many,TRBV30,TRBJ2-1,TGTGCCTGGAAATCAGGGGAGGGGTATTACGATGAGCAGTTCTTC,CAWKSGEGYYDEQFF
.,once,TRBV4-2,TRBJ2-2,TGTGCCAGCAGCCCAGTGACAGGGAACACCGGGGAGCTGTTTTTT,CASSPVTGNTGELFF